A single sample gave rise to the 21 T cell receptor beta chains below, sequenced in a study of CD8 T cells in Susac syndrome. cDNA came from about 0.5 to 1 ug RNA primed by random hexamers. TCRdb reprocessed the immunoSEQ multiplex PCR reads with MiXCR, giving one entry per CDR3 protein. Of over 140,000 distinct CDR3 sequences listed, just under 95% are singletons. Sequenced input: CD4+ T cells from PBMCs. All receptors derive from a human donor with Susac syndrome.

The chain recombines TRBV29-1 with TRBJ2-5; 7 bases match TRBD1. V lost 6 bases, J lost 1 base, and 2 bases stayed unmatched. The CDR3 totals 12 residues. CDR1 and CDR2 (germline): SQVTM, ANQGSEA. CDR3 residues: CSVGTAQETQYF. The CDR3 nucleotides are TGCAGCGTCGGGACAGCCCAAGAGACCCAGTACTTC.

The chain recombines TRBV6-5 with TRBJ2-1; 10 bases map to TRBD2. Trimming at V came to 3 bases and at J to 4 bases, leaving 3 bases not matched to a gene. The V gene's germline CDR1 is MNHEY and CDR2 SVGAGI. The CDR3 runs to 15 residues. Here the CDR3 reads CASSYSSGSYNEQFF. DNA for the CDR3: TGTGCCAGCAGTTATTCTAGCGGGAGTTACAATGAGCAGTTCTTC.

This clonotype has a single count. The CDR3 loop is CASSDSATTYEQYF. The CDR3 DNA follows: TGTGCCAGCAGCGACTCAGCAACTACCTACGAGCAGTACTTC. The chain has TRBV13 and TRBJ2-7, with unresolved D. V lost 5 bases and J lost 2, with 13 bases in between. Per germline, CDR1 PRHDT and CDR2 FYEKMQ (reference sequence). CDR3 length: 14 amino acids. Complete variable domain (other parts from reference TRBV13 and TRBJ2-7): AAGVIQSPRHLIKEKRETATLKCYPIPRHDTVYWYQQGPGQDPQFLISFYEKMQSDKGSIPDRFSAQQFSDYHSELNMSSLELGDSALYFCASSDSATTYEQYFGPGTRLTVT.

DNA of the CDR3: TGTGCCAGCAGAGACCCCCGGGAGGACTATGGCTACACCTTC. Translating it yields CASRDPREDYGYTF. The J gene is TRBJ1-2, the V gene TRBV12-3 or TRBV12-4; D call uncertain. CDR3 length equals 14 residues. Deletions cut 6 bases from V and 3 bases from J, with 14 bases between.

The genes are TRBV7-9 and TRBJ1-1; D is perhaps TRBD1 (6 bases). Trimming removed 4 bases at V and 4 bases at J, with 16 bases between. The germline V gene encodes CDR1 SEHNR and CDR2 FQNEAQ (reference sequence). The length of the CDR3 is 15 residues. CDR3 in amino acids: CASSSRGRIGTEAFF. CDR3 DNA: TGTGCCAGCAGCTCCAGGGGCAGAATAGGCACTGAAGCTTTCTTT.

The gene calls are TRBV28 and TRBJ1-1, with no clear D. V lost 8 bases and J lost 3, with 10 bases in between. The CDR3 has 12 amino acids. Germline CDR1 is MDHEN and CDR2 is SYDVKM. CDR3 sequence reads: CASGVWDTEAFF. In DNA form, the CDR3 reads TGTGCCAGCGGTGTGTGGGACACTGAAGCTTTCTTT.

The chain combines TRBV6-6 with TRBJ2-3; no reliable D call. Trimming stripped 4 bases from V and 4 bases from J, with 6 bases between. This CDR3 is 12 amino acids long. The germline V gene has CDR1 MNHNY and CDR2 SVGAGI (reference sequence). The CDR3 DNA is TGTGCCAGCAGTTCAGCAGCAGATACGCAGTATTTT. Amino acid sequence: CASSSAADTQYF.

The genes are TRBV5-1 and TRBJ1-5; no clear D. V shed 2 bases and J shed 0 bases, with 9 bases lying between them. Germline V gene lookup returns CDR1 SGHRS and CDR2 YFSETQ. The CDR3 length is 15 residues. CDR3 coding DNA: TGCGCCAGCAGCTTTCGAGGAGATAGCAATCAGCCCCAGCATTTT. This gives the protein CASSFRGDSNQPQHF. Supplemented by reference TRBV5-1 and TRBJ1-5, the full variable domain reads KAGVTQTPRYLIKTRGQQVTLSCSPISGHRSVSWYQQTPGQGLQFLFEYFSETQRNKGNFPGRFSGRQFSNSRSEMNVSTLELGDSALYLCASSFRGDSNQPQHFGDGTRLSIL.

The chain recombines TRBV9 with TRBJ2-5; tentative D call: TRBD1 (5 bases). This CDR3 has 14 amino acids. The V gene lost 0 bases and the J gene lost 4 bases, with 10 bases spanning the gap. CDR1 and CDR2 (germline): SGDLS, YYNGEE. CDR3 loop: CASSVVPRVETQYF. DNA for the CDR3: TGTGCCAGCAGCGTAGTTCCCAGGGTAGAGACCCAGTACTTC.

V and J are TRBV30 and TRBJ1-3, with 7 bases matching TRBD1. The CDR3 is 14 residues long. With V trimmed by 1 base and J by 5 bases, 5 bases remained unmatched. CDR1 GTSNPN and CDR2 SVGIG come from the germline V gene (reference sequence). The CDR3 nucleotides read TGTGCCTGGAGTGGCACAGGGGATAGAAACACCATATATTTT. Amino acids: CAWSGTGDRNTIYF.

The chain couples TRBV20-1 to TRBJ2-2, with 7 bases identical to TRBD2. The ends lost 2 bases at V and 0 bases at J; junction bases unmatched: 6. Germline CDR1 and CDR2: DFQATT and SNEGSKA (reference sequence). The CDR3 runs to 16 residues. The CDR3 DNA reads as TGCAGTGCTAGACCCGGGGAGGGGACGAACACCGGGGAGCTGTTTTTT. Amino acid sequence: CSARPGEGTNTGELFF.

This clonotype came up once. The CDR3 here is CASSQETARGQFF. Here the CDR3 DNA reads TGTGCCAGCAGTCAGGAGACCGCCCGTGGGCAGTTCTTC. The chain links TRBV2 to TRBJ2-1; D is unresolved. The CDR3 runs 13 residues. Trimming stripped 5 bases from V and 12 bases from J, with 17 bases between. CDR1 is SNHLY, CDR2 FYNNEI, per germline.

The rearrangement joins TRBV29-1 to TRBJ2-1, with TRBD2 identical over 9 bases. CDR3 length: 15 residues. Germline trimming cut 3 bases from V and 8 bases from J; bases unmatched to any gene: 11. Germline lookup yields CDR1 SQVTM and CDR2 ANQGSEA. The CDR3 DNA is TGCAGCGTTGACGGCCTAGCGGGGACAAGGGATGAGCAGTTCTTC. As protein: CSVDGLAGTRDEQFF.

The chain joins TRBV20-1 to TRBJ2-5, with D maybe TRBD2 (5 bases). With 4 bases removed from V and 5 bases from J, the gap between germline ends came to 23 bases. This CDR3 spans 16 amino acids. The germline CDR1 and CDR2 sequences are DFQATT and SNEGSKA (reference sequence). This CDR3 is CSATSPSSYMRETQYF. DNA for the CDR3: TGCAGTGCTACCTCCCCTTCTAGCTACATGAGGGAGACCCAGTACTTC.

This sequence joins TRBV30 and TRBJ2-5; 7 bases are shared with TRBD2. The V and J ends lost 6 bases and 6 bases, in that order; junction bases with no gene match: 7. Germline CDR1 GTSNPN, CDR2 SVGIG (reference sequence). The CDR3 is 12 amino acids. CDR3 nucleotide sequence: TGTGCCTGCGGGCTAGCGGAAAAGACCCAGTACTTC. This gives the protein CACGLAEKTQYF.

The rearrangement links TRBV28 to TRBJ2-4; D remains ambiguous. In germline, CDR1 is MDHEN, CDR2 SYDVKM. This CDR3 has 17 residues. V gave up 8 bases and J gave up 1 base, with 21 bases separating them. The CDR3 is CASGHRPRRRAKNIQYF. The DNA of the CDR3 is TGTGCCAGCGGCCACCGACCTCGGAGAAGGGCCAAAAACATTCAGTACTTC. Filled out from reference TRBV28 and TRBJ2-4, the complete variable domain reads DVKVTQSSRYLVKRTGEKVFLECVQDMDHENMFWYRQDPGLGLRLIYFSYDVKMKEKGDIPEGYSVSREKKERFSLILESASTNQTSMYLCASGHRPRRRAKNIQYFGAGTRLSVL.

The chain couples TRBV5-6 to TRBJ1-1, with 9 positions matching TRBD1. The CDR3 has 14 residues. Looked up from germline, CDR1 is SGHDT and CDR2 is YYEEEE. J lost 7 bases, V lost 4 bases, and 8 bases had no gene match. The CDR3 region has the DNA TGTGCCAGCAGCGTGTGGGACAGGGTGAGTGAAGCTTTCTTT. Protein product: CASSVWDRVSEAFF.

This CDR3 reads CSARDTRKRYQETQYF. DNA for the CDR3: TGCAGTGCTAGAGATACCCGAAAGCGATACCAAGAGACCCAGTACTTC. V gene TRBV20-1 combines with J gene TRBJ2-5; the D is unclear. The CDR3 runs to 16 residues. V lost 0 bases, J lost 0 bases, and 14 bases lay in between. The V gene's germline CDR1 is DFQATT and CDR2 SNEGSKA (reference sequence).

J is TRBJ1-5 and V is TRBV28; unclear D gene. CDR1 and CDR2 from the germline V gene are MDHEN and SYDVKM. Trimming stripped 5 bases from V and 0 bases from J, with 8 bases between. The CDR3 covers 14 residues. This CDR3 is CASSQVYSNQPQHF. The CDR3 nucleotides are TGTGCCAGCAGTCAGGTCTATAGCAATCAGCCCCAGCATTTT. The whole variable domain, filled in from reference TRBV28 and TRBJ1-5, reads DVKVTQSSRYLVKRTGEKVFLECVQDMDHENMFWYRQDPGLGLRLIYFSYDVKMKEKGDIPEGYSVSREKKERFSLILESASTNQTSMYLCASSQVYSNQPQHFGDGTRLSIL.

The rearrangement links TRBV28 to TRBJ2-1, with 10 positions matching TRBD1. The CDR3 length is 14 residues. The V gene's germline CDR1 is MDHEN and CDR2 SYDVKM. The J segment lost 10 bases and the V segment lost 3 bases, leaving 6 bases of the junction unmatched. For the CDR3, the DNA is TGTGCCAGCAGTTTCCCCGGGACAGGGGTAGAGCAGTTCTTC. Protein sequence: CASSFPGTGVEQFF.

The V and J genes are TRBV7-9 and TRBJ1-1; no firm D call. Germline V gene data show CDR1 as SEHNR and CDR2 as FQNEAQ (reference sequence). Trimming cost V 0 bases and J 3 bases, with 11 bases left between them. The CDR3 contains 15 residues. For the CDR3, the DNA is TGTGCCAGCAGCTTAGCGTTCGACCGAGACACTGAAGCTTTCTTT. It yields the protein CASSLAFDRDTEAFF. Variable domain in full (rest from reference TRBV7-9 and TRBJ1-1): DTGVSQNPRHKITKRGQNVTFRCDPISEHNRLYWYRQTLGQGPEFLTYFQNEAQLEKSRLLSDRFSAERPKGSFSTLEIQRTEQGDSAMYLCASSLAFDRDTEAFFGQGTRLTVV.